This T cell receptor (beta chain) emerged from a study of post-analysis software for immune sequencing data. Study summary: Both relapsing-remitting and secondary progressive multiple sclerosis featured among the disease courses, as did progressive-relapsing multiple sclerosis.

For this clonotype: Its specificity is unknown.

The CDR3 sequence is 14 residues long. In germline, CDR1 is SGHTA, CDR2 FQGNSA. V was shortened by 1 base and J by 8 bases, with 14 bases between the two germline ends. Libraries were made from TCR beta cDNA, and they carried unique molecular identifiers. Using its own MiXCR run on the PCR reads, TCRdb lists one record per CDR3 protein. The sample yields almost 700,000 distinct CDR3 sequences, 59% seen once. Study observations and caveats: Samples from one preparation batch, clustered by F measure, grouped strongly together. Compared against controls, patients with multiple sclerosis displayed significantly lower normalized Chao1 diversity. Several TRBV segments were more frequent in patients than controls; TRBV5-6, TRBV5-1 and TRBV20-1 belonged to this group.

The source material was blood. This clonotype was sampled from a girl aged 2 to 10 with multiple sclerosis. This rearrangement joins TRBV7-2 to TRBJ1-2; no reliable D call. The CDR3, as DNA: TGTGCCAGCAGCTTAGGGAGCCTTATTGCCGGCTACACCTTC. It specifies CASSLGSLIAGYTF.